One sample yielded the 19 T cell receptor beta chains listed below, sequenced in a study of human versus mouse CDR3 diversity and MHC coevolution. Method: immunoSEQ multiplex PCR; TCRdb's copy keeps in-frame clones and lacks some. The data contain more than 55,000 clones, around 94% of them singletons. The specimen sequenced was naive CD4+ T cells from blood. The subset: CD45RO-negative CD62L-positive naive CD4 T cells. These receptors all stem from a person in their sixties or seventies in good health.

CDR3 amino acids: CASSLNSGTGELFF. The CDR3 coding sequence is TGTGCCAGCAGCTTAAATAGCGGCACCGGGGAGCTGTTTTTT. V and J are TRBV7-3 and TRBJ2-2; maybe TRBD2 (6 bases). CDR1 and CDR2 (germline): SGHTA, FQGTGA. Trimming removed 1 base from V and 4 bases from J, with 7 bases in between. CDR3 length: 14 residues.

With regard to this clone: The same CDR3 also results from other DNA sequences found in this sample. The V gene is TRBV19, the J gene TRBJ2-2, with a possible D match to TRBD2 (6 bases). Trimming took off 5 bases at V and 0 bases at J, with 13 bases between the two ends. Germline loops: CDR1 LNHDA, CDR2 SQIVND (reference sequence). There are 16 residues in the CDR3. The CDR3 nucleotides read TGTGCCAGTAGTTCCCTAGCGAGCGCGAACACCGGGGAGCTGTTTTTT. This codes for CASSSLASANTGELFF.

The gene calls are TRBV4-1 and TRBJ1-3, with 7 positions matching TRBD1. Germline CDR1 is MGHRA and CDR2 is YSYEKL. This CDR3 has 18 residues. J gave up 3 bases and V 4 bases, and 15 bases lay outside the gene matches. The CDR3 sequence is CASSPSTGFARVGNTIYF. CDR3 coding DNA: TGCGCCAGCAGCCCCTCGACAGGGTTCGCCCGGGTTGGAAACACCATATATTTT.

The chain recombines TRBV7-3 with TRBJ2-2; 7 positions match TRBD2. CDR3 size: 16 residues. After removal of 2 bases from V and 3 bases from J, the junction contained 6 bases not matched to a gene. Looked up from germline, CDR1 is SGHTA and CDR2 is FQGTGA. CDR3 in DNA: TGTGCCAGCAGCTTACAAGCGGGAATTGACACCGGGGAGCTGTTTTTT. Protein: CASSLQAGIDTGELFF.

The count of this clone is one. The gene calls are TRBV11-2 and TRBJ2-2, with 11 nucleotides matching TRBD2. CDR1 is SGHAT, CDR2 FQNNGV, per germline. The CDR3 has 14 residues. V lost 5 bases, J lost 5 bases, and 1 base stayed unmatched. CDR3 residues: CASSRLAGTGELFF. CDR3 nucleotide sequence: TGTGCCAGCAGCCGACTAGCGGGGACCGGGGAGCTGTTTTTT.

The chain is built from TRBV2 and TRBJ2-3; D is undetermined. This CDR3 comprises 12 residues. Germline V lookup: CDR1 SNHLY, CDR2 FYNNEI. V lost 6 bases and J lost 5, with 9 bases in between. The DNA of the CDR3 is TGTGCCAGCAGGATCCGGTTAGATACGCAGTATTTT. Protein product: CASRIRLDTQYF.

The gene calls are TRBV5-1 and TRBJ2-2, with 7 positions matching TRBD2. The germline V gene encodes CDR1 SGHRS and CDR2 YFSETQ. The CDR3 length is 16 residues. J was trimmed by 1 base and V by 0 bases; bases with no gene match: 3. CDR3 nucleotide sequence: TGCGCCAGCAGCTTGGGGGCTAGCGGGAACACCGGGGAGCTGTTTTTT. Translated: CASSLGASGNTGELFF.

This chain joins TRBV6-1 and TRBJ1-5, with D perhaps matching TRBD1 (5 bases). Germline V lookup: CDR1 MNHNS, CDR2 SASEGT. The ends were cut back, 2 bases at V and 1 base at J, with 12 bases in the middle. The CDR3 loop spans 16 amino acids. CDR3 amino acids: CASSEWDSGSNQPQHF. The DNA for the CDR3 is TGTGCCAGCAGTGAATGGGACTCAGGGAGCAATCAGCCCCAGCATTTT.

The chain has TRBV5-6 and TRBJ2-5, with TRBD1 matching 10 bases. CDR1 is SGHDT and CDR2 is YYEEEE in the germline V gene. V shed 4 bases and J 0 bases; nucleotides not matched to a gene: 3. The CDR3 has 15 amino acids. CDR3 sequence reads: CASSLGQGYQETQYF. The CDR3 region has the DNA TGTGCCAGCAGCCTGGGACAGGGGTACCAAGAGACCCAGTACTTC.

This clone was observed once. The chain employs TRBV18 and TRBJ1-2, with 11 bases matching TRBD1. Unmatched junction bases numbered 6, after V lost 8 bases and J lost 4 bases. Germline CDR1 is KGHSH and CDR2 is LQKENI. The CDR3 has 14 amino acids. The CDR3 DNA follows: TGTGCCAGCACCCGGACAGGGGGCCCCTATGGCTACACCTTC. Its protein product is CASTRTGGPYGYTF.

This chain joins TRBV29-1 and TRBJ1-1; 8 nucleotides match TRBD1. V lost 7 bases to trimming and J lost 3 bases; unmatched junction nucleotides: 7. CDR3 length: 13 amino acids. The V gene's germline CDR1 is SQVTM and CDR2 ANQGSEA. CDR3 bases: TGCAGCGCAGAGGGACAGGCGCACACTGAAGCTTTCTTT. This gives the protein CSAEGQAHTEAFF.

The V gene is TRBV19, the J gene TRBJ2-7; 8 bases align to TRBD2. The CDR3 has 14 residues. Germline-derived CDR1 and CDR2 are LNHDA and SQIVND (reference sequence). The V and J ends lost 6 bases and 6 bases, in that order; junction bases with no gene match: 10. The CDR3 spells CASSTNGREVEQYF. The CDR3 bases are TGTGCCAGTAGCACTAATGGGCGGGAGGTCGAGCAGTACTTC.

The chain is built from TRBV16 and TRBJ2-5; D not certain. Trimming stripped 2 bases from V and 2 bases from J, with 9 bases between. CDR1 is KGHSY and CDR2 is FQNENV in the germline V gene. The CDR3 runs 14 residues. The CDR3 nucleotides read TGTGCCAGCAGCCAAGTTTCAGTTCAAGAGACCCAGTACTTC. Protein: CASSQVSVQETQYF.

The rearrangement joins TRBV5-4 to TRBJ1-3, with D unclear. Germline CDR1 is SGHNT and CDR2 is YYREEE (reference sequence). The CDR3 contains 15 residues. The V gene lost 4 bases and the J gene lost 0 bases, with 11 bases spanning the gap. This CDR3 reads CASSPPGNSGNTIYF. In nucleotides, the CDR3 is TGTGCCAGCAGCCCTCCGGGAAACTCTGGAAACACCATATATTTT.

The sample holds a few counts of this clone. J is TRBJ2-3 and V is TRBV10-3, with D possibly being TRBD1 (6 bases). V was clipped by 4 bases and J by 0 bases, with 8 bases between them. In germline, CDR1 is ENHRY, CDR2 SYGVKD. This CDR3 is 14 amino acids long. The CDR3 DNA is TGTGCCATCAGTGGAGACAGGAGCACAGATACGCAGTATTTT. Amino acid sequence: CAISGDRSTDTQYF.

The chain uses TRBV9 and TRBJ2-3; 11 bases are a match to TRBD2. The V gene's germline CDR1 is SGDLS and CDR2 YYNGEE. The trim removed 2 bases at V and 3 bases at J, leaving 8 bases unmatched. The CDR3 spans 17 residues. The CDR3 DNA reads as TGTGCCAGCAGCGTCTCTAGCGGGAGGACCATGACAGATACGCAGTATTTT. Residues: CASSVSSGRTMTDTQYF.

The V gene is TRBV6-1, the J gene TRBJ2-1; possibly TRBD2 for D (5 bases). Germline V CDR1 and CDR2: MNHNS, SASEGT. The CDR3 has 15 residues. Trimming removed 0 bases at V and 0 bases at J, with 6 bases between. CDR3 sequence (DNA): TGTGCCAGCAGTGAAGCAGGGAGCTCCTACAATGAGCAGTTCTTC. It is translated as CASSEAGSSYNEQFF.

This rearrangement joins TRBV9 to TRBJ2-5, with TRBD2 identical over 7 bases. The V segment lost 1 base and the J segment 2 bases; nucleotides outside the gene matches: 5. This CDR3 region has 15 residues. Per germline, CDR1 SGDLS and CDR2 YYNGEE. This chain's CDR3 is CASSVRASGQETQYF. CDR3 in DNA: TGTGCCAGCAGCGTACGGGCTAGCGGACAAGAGACCCAGTACTTC.

In its sample, this clone was seen a few times. The chain uses TRBV10-3 and TRBJ1-2; the D gene is possibly TRBD1 (6 bases). The V end lost 3 bases, the J end lost 3 bases, and 11 bases lay between the germline ends. There are 14 residues in the CDR3. Looked up from germline, CDR1 is ENHRY and CDR2 is SYGVKD. DNA for the CDR3: TGTGCCATCAGTGAAACAGGGCGTGACTATGGCTACACCTTC. Translation: CAISETGRDYGYTF.